A selection of T cell receptor beta chains follows, all from one sample in a study of cytomegalovirus exposure and HLA in healthy donors. TCRdb's copy holds only in-frame clones and misses some; the assay was immunoSEQ multiplex PCR. In the table there are around 230,000 clones, roughly 85% of which are singletons. Sequencing used PBMCs. The receptors were gathered from a girl aged 2-10 years in good health and CMV-seronegative. CDR3s include the opening cysteine and the closing phenylalanine or tryptophan. A D gene is named only where the DNA matches it firmly. The size of a clone is reported for some rows only, either as once, few or many, or as a class for expanded clones.

CDR3,DNA,V,size,D,J
CSAKLDEQYF,TGCAGTGCTAAACTTGACGAGCAGTACTTC,TRBV20-1,NA,NA,TRBJ2-7
CASSPGHFSYEQYF,TGTGCCAGCAGTCCGGGACACTTTTCCTACGAGCAGTACTTC,TRBV6-5,NA,NA,TRBJ2-7
CASSSLTPYGYTF,TGCGCCAGCAGCTCCCTGACACCCTATGGCTACACCTTC,TRBV5-1,NA,NA,TRBJ1-2
CASSPGGPGSPLHF,TGTGCCAGCAGCCCGGGGGGTCCGGGTTCACCCCTCCACTTT,TRBV7-9,NA,NA,TRBJ1-6
CASSGGQGTDTQYF,TGTGCCAGCAGTGGGGGACAGGGCACAGATACGCAGTATTTT,TRBV2,NA,TRBD1,TRBJ2-3
CASSYRLLAAYEQYF,TGTGCCAGCAGTTATCGTCTACTAGCAGCCTACGAGCAGTACTTC,TRBV6-5,once,NA,TRBJ2-7
CASIRGQGARVNEQFF,TGCGCCAGCATCCGAGGACAGGGGGCGCGGGTTAATGAGCAGTTCTTC,TRBV10-2,NA,TRBD1,TRBJ2-1
CASSSRGGNQPQHF,TGTGCCAGTAGTTCCAGGGGAGGCAATCAGCCCCAGCATTTT,TRBV19,NA,NA,TRBJ1-5
CATSRDRTGMSDTQYF,TGTGCCACCAGCAGAGATCGGACAGGGATGTCAGATACGCAGTATTTT,TRBV15,NA,TRBD1,TRBJ2-3
CAYRGSNQPQHF,TGTGCCTACAGGGGTAGCAATCAGCCCCAGCATTTT,TRBV30,few,TRBD1,TRBJ1-5
CASSGTSGRGYNEQFF,TGTGCCAGCAGTGGGACTAGCGGGAGAGGGTACAATGAGCAGTTCTTC,TRBV5-4,NA,TRBD2,TRBJ2-1
CASSMGRLNTEAFF,TGTGCCAGTAGTATGGGCCGGTTGAACACTGAAGCTTTCTTT,TRBV19,NA,NA,TRBJ1-1
CASSADTFLYGYTF,TGTGCCAGCAGCGCCGACACTTTTCTCTATGGCTACACCTTC,TRBV6-1,NA,NA,TRBJ1-2
CAWIRRTSGGLGEQFF,TGTGCCTGGATTCGGCGGACTAGCGGGGGCTTGGGGGAGCAGTTCTTC,TRBV30,NA,TRBD2,TRBJ2-1
CASSLNTLDQPQHF,TGTGCCAGCAGCTTAAACACGCTTGATCAGCCCCAGCATTTT,TRBV7-8,NA,NA,TRBJ1-5
CASSLERTGGALRFNEQFF,TGTGCCAGCAGCTTAGAACGGACCGGCGGGGCTCTCCGATTCAATGAGCAGTTCTTC,TRBV7-8,NA,NA,TRBJ2-1
CASSIVELDQPQHF,TGTGCCAGTAGTATAGTTGAGCTGGATCAGCCCCAGCATTTT,TRBV19,NA,NA,TRBJ1-5
CASSHGGNQPQHF,TGTGCCAGCAGCCACGGGGGAAATCAGCCCCAGCATTTT,TRBV6-5,NA,NA,TRBJ1-5
CASSVQGPQETQYF,TGCGCCAGCAGCGTGCAGGGTCCTCAAGAGACCCAGTACTTC,TRBV5-1,NA,NA,TRBJ2-5
CASSVSGDGYGYTF,TGCGCCAGCAGTGTCTCAGGGGACGGCTATGGCTACACCTTC,TRBV10-2,NA,NA,TRBJ1-2
CASSLSGGGGGSEQFF,TGCGCCAGCAGCTTGTCGGGAGGGGGGGGCGGTTCGGAGCAGTTCTTC,TRBV5-1,NA,TRBD2,TRBJ2-1
CASSLKQGYEQYF,TGCGCCAGCAGCTTGAAACAGGGATACGAGCAGTACTTC,TRBV5-1,NA,NA,TRBJ2-7
CASSPGLNGGGGYTF,TGTGCCAGCAGCCCCGGACTTAATGGGGGCGGCGGCTACACCTTC,TRBV14,NA,NA,TRBJ1-2
CASGLEGSYQPQHF,TGTGCTAGTGGTTTGGAGGGGTCCTATCAGCCCCAGCATTTT,TRBV12-5,NA,NA,TRBJ1-5
CASSLLSGSSHNEQFF,TGCGCCAGCAGCTTGCTTAGCGGGAGCTCGCACAATGAGCAGTTCTTC,TRBV5-1,NA,TRBD2,TRBJ2-1
CASSGGYNTEAFF,TGTGCCAGCAGTGGGGGCTATAACACTGAAGCTTTCTTT,TRBV6-1,NA,NA,TRBJ1-1
CASSTNTGSSYEQYF,TGCGCCAGCAGCACCAATACAGGGAGCTCCTACGAGCAGTACTTC,TRBV5-1,NA,NA,TRBJ2-7